This paragraph reports one T cell receptor (beta chain). This CDR3 is built from 15 residues. The data belong to a study of OX40 agonist ivuxolimab in advanced cancers. The protocol was immunoSEQ multiplex PCR, while the TCRdb copy is restricted to in-frame clones and leaves out a portion. Counted here are 25,000 to 30,000 clones, more than 65% occurring once; the ten biggest clones make up 11%. Sequences were derived from CD4+ or CD8+ T cells sorted from blood, sampled in a trial of the OX40 agonist ivuxolimab. The chain uses TRBV21-1 and TRBJ1-1. TRBV21-1 is a documented pseudogene. The sequence was collected from an adult with an advanced solid tumor such as melanoma, head and neck, liver or kidney cancer. CDR3 nucleotides: TGTGCCAGCAGCAAAGAAACCGCCATGAACACTGAAGCTTTCTTT. Translating it yields CASSKETAMNTEAFF.